This entry features one TCR beta chain sequence. The CDR3 loop spans 15 amino acids. J gave up 5 bases and V 4 bases, and 4 bases lay outside the gene matches. From germline, CDR1 is SGHTA and CDR2 FQGTGA. The data are from a study of shared clonotypes between healthy human individuals. CD8 cells regarded as naive lacked CD45RO, were positively chosen for CCR7, and omitted terminally differentiated effector memory CD45RA+ cells. Deep was the level at which the assay was run. Assay: immunoSEQ multiplex PCR; the TCRdb copy retains only in-frame clones and omits some. This sample has over 2,000,000 clones, with about 93% found just once.

This receptor was taken from a man between 18 and 29 years old in good health. Some clones in this sample may be carry-over from other donors' samples. Sequenced: naive CD8+ T cells from PBMCs. The J gene is TRBJ2-2, the V gene TRBV7-3, with 10 bases that match TRBD1. The CDR3 spells CASSSTGGGTGELFF. CDR3 coding DNA: TGTGCCAGCAGCTCGACAGGGGGCGGGACCGGGGAGCTGTTTTTT.